Sequencing of this T cell receptor beta chain was carried out in a study of chemoradiotherapy in HPV16-positive cancers (dated by TCRdb to 2022 to 2024). About the full investigation: Candidate HPV-specific T-cell clones and common TCR motifs were defined through functional T-cell assays on cells from a couple of HPV16-positive patients. The study set out to ask whether T-cell immunity against the HPV oncoproteins E6 and E7 changes over the course of chemoradiotherapy and whether that immunity affects survival. Next, the candidate HPV-specific TCRs and motifs were followed in TCR repertoires from about 90 patients with HPV-related cancers.

The library came from the immunoSEQ multiplex PCR assay. TCRdb took this table from immuneACCESS and kept in-frame rearrangements with V and J called. Such tables lack part of the clones; where checked against another copy, unresolved V genes explain under half of the gap, and the rest is unexplained. The sample table contains 55,000 to 85,000 clones; only one count was recorded for roughly 90% of them. The ten largest clones represent around 3.8% of the sample. Repertoires were sampled repeatedly over the course of chemoradiotherapy so that clonal expansion in the tumor microenvironment could be followed. The research as a whole found: Only two HPV16-positive patients were used to derive the functional definition of HPV-specific T cells, and the survival association was reported for HPV16-positive patients. In HPV16-positive patients, expansion of HPV-responsive T cells during chemoradiotherapy was found to be associated with improved recurrence-free survival. Expansion of candidate HPV-specific clones and E7-related TCR motifs was observed in the tumor microenvironment during treatment, whereas no such expansion was observed for non-HPV-specific T cells.

With respect to this clone: No antigen is known for it. No much larger clone is present one base from it, and per-base qualities are unavailable.

The source of this sequence is a human donor with HPV-associated anogenital cancer. The sample consisted of blood, taken from a patient who underwent chemoradiotherapy.

The DNA sequence is given as TGTGCCTGGAATGCGGGGGGCTATGGCTACACCTTC. The translation is CAWNAGGYGYTF. The chain employs TRBV30 and TRBJ1-2, and perhaps TRBD1 as D gene, on 5 matching bases. V and J lose 4 bases and 4 bases, and a span of 10 bases separates them. The CDR3 sequence holds 12 residues, the cysteine and phenylalanine included. CDR3 DNA only is kept here, 36 bases in frame from base 1. CDR1 and CDR2 (GTSNPN, SVGIG) derive from the germline V gene (reference sequence).